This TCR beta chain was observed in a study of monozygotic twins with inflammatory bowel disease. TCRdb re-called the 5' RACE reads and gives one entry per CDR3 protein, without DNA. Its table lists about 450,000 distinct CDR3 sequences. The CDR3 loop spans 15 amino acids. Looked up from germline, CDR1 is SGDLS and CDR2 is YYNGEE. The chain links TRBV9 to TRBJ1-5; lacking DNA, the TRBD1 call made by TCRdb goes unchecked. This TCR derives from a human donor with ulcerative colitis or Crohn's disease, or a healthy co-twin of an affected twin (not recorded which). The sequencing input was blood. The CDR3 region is CASSTGQGSNQPQHF.